The next 10 T cell receptor beta chains were all read from a single sample in a study of T cells in localized non-small cell lung cancer. Here immunoSEQ multiplex PCR was the method, and the copy in TCRdb shows in-frame clones only, minus some. This sample has 75,000 to 80,000 clones, with around 81% found just once. Sequences were derived from peripheral blood, sampled before any cancer treatment. Receptors originate from an older female donor with stage I lung adenocarcinoma.

The J gene is TRBJ1-1, the V gene TRBV6-5, with D possibly being TRBD1 (6 bases). The germline V and J ends were trimmed by 6 bases and 3 bases, with 14 bases remaining between them. CDR1 is MNHEY and CDR2 is SVGAGI in the germline V gene. This CDR3 is built from 14 residues. CDR3 coding DNA: TGTGCCAGCAGCTGGGGGCGCTCGGACACTGAAGCTTTCTTT. Amino acids: CASSWGRSDTEAFF.

The V call is TRBV19, the J call TRBJ2-1; D unresolved. V was shortened by 5 bases and J by 5 bases, with 7 bases between the two germline ends. CDR1 and CDR2 from the germline V gene are LNHDA and SQIVND (reference sequence). CDR3 length: 12 amino acids. Here the CDR3 DNA reads TGTGCCAGTAGTTCCCGGAACAATGAGCAGTTCTTC. Its translation is CASSSRNNEQFF.

The V call is TRBV6-5, the J call TRBJ1-1; perhaps TRBD1 as D (6 bases). V was clipped by 0 bases and J by 6 bases, with 17 bases between them. This CDR3 contains 16 residues. Germline CDR1 and CDR2: MNHEY and SVGAGI. The CDR3 protein is CASSYSGAGAVAEAFF. CDR3 nucleotide sequence: TGTGCCAGCAGTTACTCGGGGGCAGGGGCTGTCGCTGAAGCTTTCTTT.

V usage is TRBV6-1 and J usage is TRBJ1-1; no clear D gene. Germline-derived CDR1 and CDR2 are MNHNS and SASEGT. With 6 bases removed from V and 1 base from J, the gap between germline ends came to 12 bases. The CDR3 totals 14 residues. The DNA of the CDR3 is TGTGCCAGCAGGACAACGGTAGGGAACACTGAAGCTTTCTTT. This encodes CASRTTVGNTEAFF.

The chain recombines TRBV6-4 with TRBJ1-3, with TRBD1 matching 10 bases. The CDR3 loop spans 16 amino acids. From germline, CDR1 is MRHNA and CDR2 SNTAGT. With 7 bases clipped from V and 3 bases from J, the junction kept 9 bases outside the gene matches. The CDR3 DNA reads TGTGCCAGCATAACCGGGACAGGGGCGGATGGAAACACCATATATTTT. Its translation: CASITGTGADGNTIYF.

The chain uses TRBV4-3 and TRBJ1-2, with D maybe TRBD1 (5 bases). Looked up from germline, CDR1 is LGHNA and CDR2 is YSLEER. The length of the CDR3 is 15 residues. V was cut by 3 bases and J by 2 bases, with 13 bases left in between. CDR3 residues: CASSQVTGRNYGYTF. DNA for the CDR3: TGCGCCAGCAGCCAGGTAACAGGTCGGAACTATGGCTACACCTTC.

V gene TRBV19 combines with J gene TRBJ2-5; 15 bases agree with TRBD2. There are 16 residues in the CDR3. The germline V gene has CDR1 LNHDA and CDR2 SQIVND (reference sequence). V gave up 4 bases and J gave up 4 bases; unmatched junction bases: 4. The CDR3 bases are TGTGCCAGTAGTAAGGGACTAGCGGGAGGTGGAGAGACCCAGTACTTC. Translation gives CASSKGLAGGGETQYF.

The J gene is TRBJ2-3, the V gene TRBV2; D not resolved. The germline CDR1 and CDR2 sequences are SNHLY and FYNNEI. CDR3 size: 12 residues. V was trimmed by 2 bases and J by 5 bases, leaving 5 bases between them. CDR3: CASSEWQDTQYF. CDR3 DNA: TGTGCCAGCAGTGAATGGCAAGATACGCAGTATTTT.

CDR3 DNA sequence: TGTGCCAGCAGCCAAGAGAGGGGGACCCAAGAGACCCAGTACTTC. It is translated as CASSQERGTQETQYF. The rearrangement uses TRBV4-2 and TRBJ2-5; weak D call: TRBD1 (6 bases). The CDR3 sequence is 15 residues long. Germline V gene sequence: CDR1 LGHNA, CDR2 YNFKEQ. With 0 bases removed from V and 1 base from J, the gap between germline ends came to 9 bases.

This chain connects TRBV10-3 to TRBJ2-7; 8 positions match TRBD1. Germline CDR1 is ENHRY and CDR2 is SYGVKD. CDR3 length equals 14 residues. Trimming at V came to 7 bases and at J to 2 bases, leaving 7 bases not matched to a gene. CDR3 nucleotide sequence: TGTGCCATCAACACCGGACAGGGTCCCTACGAGCAGTACTTC. Protein: CAINTGQGPYEQYF.